The 12 T cell receptor beta chains presented below share a single source sample, sequenced in a study of blood T cell repertoires in COVID-19. The data were produced by immunoSEQ multiplex PCR, yet TCRdb's version contains in-frame clones alone and is incomplete. The sample contains about 150,000 clones, 80% to 85% of which appear only once. Sequences were obtained from peripheral blood. The receptors here all came from a woman aged 55-75 years with active or convalescent COVID-19.

This rearrangement joins TRBV9 to TRBJ2-2, with 10 bases matching TRBD2. The germline V gene has CDR1 SGDLS and CDR2 YYNGEE. CDR3 length: 16 amino acids. Losses at the gene ends were 0 bases for V and 4 bases for J; bases not matched to a gene: 3. The CDR3 reads CASSVGTSGVTGELFF. The CDR3 DNA reads as TGTGCCAGCAGCGTAGGCACTAGCGGGGTCACCGGGGAGCTGTTTTTT.

The CDR3 DNA follows: TGTGCCTGGAGTTCGGGGACAGGGGGCAGTCAGCCCCAGCATTTT. This encodes CAWSSGTGGSQPQHF. The chain recombines TRBV30 with TRBJ1-5; 12 bases match TRBD1. The V and J ends lost 2 bases and 6 bases, in that order; junction bases with no gene match: 5. This CDR3 has 15 residues. Germline CDR1 and CDR2: GTSNPN and SVGIG (reference sequence).

The chain employs TRBV7-9 and TRBJ1-6, with a possible D match to TRBD1 (6 bases). Between the trimmed V and J ends, which lost 5 bases and 9 bases, there was a span of 26 bases. The CDR3 runs to 18 residues. The germline gives CDR1 SEHNR, CDR2 FQNEAQ (reference sequence). CDR3 DNA: TGTGCCAGCAGCCTACAACAACCCACAGGGTTGGGCGGTTCACCCCTCCACTTT. Residues: CASSLQQPTGLGGSPLHF. Based on the CDR3 plus reference TRBV7-9 and TRBJ1-6, the full variable domain is DTGVSQNPRHKITKRGQNVTFRCDPISEHNRLYWYRQTLGQGPEFLTYFQNEAQLEKSRLLSDRFSAERPKGSFSTLEIQRTEQGDSAMYLCASSLQQPTGLGGSPLHFGNGTRLTVT.

CDR3 sequence (DNA): TGTGCCAGTGGACTAGCGTACACCGGGGAGCTGTTTTTT. Protein sequence: CASGLAYTGELFF. V and J are TRBV19 and TRBJ2-2; 9 nucleotides match TRBD2. Trimming removed 8 bases from V and 3 bases from J; junction bases left unmatched: 1. CDR3 length: 13 amino acids. Germline-derived CDR1 and CDR2 are LNHDA and SQIVND (reference sequence).

CDR3 protein: CASSLARGAQETQYF. The CDR3 region has the DNA TGTGCCAGCAGCTTGGCCAGGGGGGCACAAGAGACCCAGTACTTC. The chain combines TRBV5-6 with TRBJ2-5, with D tentatively TRBD1 (7 bases). Trimming left V 0 bases short and J 2 bases short, with 11 bases between. The germline CDR1 and CDR2 sequences are SGHDT and YYEEEE. The CDR3 runs to 15 residues.

The chain has TRBV24-1 and TRBJ1-2; possible D gene TRBD1, 5 bases. CDR3 length equals 14 residues. The V gene lost 0 bases and the J gene lost 4 bases, with 8 bases spanning the gap. Germline V gene lookup returns CDR1 KGHDR and CDR2 SFDVKD. The CDR3: CATSDLRQGYGYTF. In DNA form, the CDR3 reads TGTGCCACCAGTGATTTGCGGCAGGGCTATGGCTACACCTTC.

The chain couples TRBV2 to TRBJ1-5; D unclear. From germline, CDR1 is SNHLY and CDR2 FYNNEI. The CDR3 totals 13 residues. Trimming took off 1 base at V and 5 bases at J, with 6 bases between the two ends. In DNA, the CDR3 is TGTGCCAGCAGTGAAGGGCCCCATCAGCCCCAGCATTTT. It codes for CASSEGPHQPQHF.

The gene calls are TRBV27 and TRBJ2-2; a possible D gene is TRBD2 (6 bases). This CDR3 is 13 amino acids long. Per germline, CDR1 MNHEY and CDR2 SMNVEV (reference sequence). The V end was cut by 7 bases, the J end by 0 bases, with 6 bases between. The CDR3 region is CASKRANTGELFF. DNA of the CDR3: TGTGCCAGCAAGCGGGCGAACACCGGGGAGCTGTTTTTT.

The J gene is TRBJ1-6, the V gene TRBV13; D is ambiguous. Trimming cost V 2 bases and J 5 bases, with 7 bases left between them. The germline V gene encodes CDR1 PRHDT and CDR2 FYEKMQ (reference sequence). The CDR3 is 14 amino acids. The CDR3 nucleotides read TGTGCCAGCAGCTTAAGCGATAATAATTCACCCCTCCACTTT. This translates into CASSLSDNNSPLHF.

V is TRBV30 and J is TRBJ1-5; possible D gene TRBD1, 6 bases. Germline V gives CDR1 GTSNPN, CDR2 SVGIG (reference sequence). The CDR3 runs to 13 residues. V shed 1 base and J shed 3 bases, with 7 bases lying between them. The DNA for the CDR3 is TGTGCCTGGAGTGGGGACAACAATCAGCCCCAGCATTTT. Its protein is CAWSGDNNQPQHF.

The chain employs TRBV4-3 and TRBJ2-2; 12 nucleotides align to TRBD2. V gave up 5 bases and J gave up 3 bases; unmatched junction bases: 7. Per germline, CDR1 LGHNA and CDR2 YSLEER. CDR3 length: 17 amino acids. CDR3 region: CASSSRLAGAYTGELFF. The CDR3, as DNA: TGCGCCAGCAGCTCAAGACTAGCGGGAGCGTACACCGGGGAGCTGTTTTTT.

The chain recombines TRBV12-3 or TRBV12-4 with TRBJ2-7, with 10 bases matching TRBD2. There are 13 residues in the CDR3. The trim removed 3 bases at V and 5 bases at J, leaving 1 base unmatched. CDR3 region: CASSFGLADEQYF. The CDR3 DNA sequence: TGTGCCAGCAGTTTCGGACTAGCGGACGAGCAGTACTTC.